Following are 31 T cell receptor beta chains from one sample sequenced in a study of T cell repertoires in cytomegalovirus infection. TCRdb ran MiXCR on the reads and lists one entry per CDR3 protein. The sample includes about 160,000 distinct CDR3 sequences, about 22% seen only once; the top ten take roughly 25%. Their antigens are not known. The starting material was CD8+ T cells from cultured PBMCs, obtained from culture after CMV antigen stimulation. The receptor set was obtained from a human donor in good health (CMV status not recorded). Some clones in this sample may be carry-over from other donors' samples.

The V gene is TRBV7-2, the J gene TRBJ2-7; 12 nucleotides align to TRBD2. CDR3 size: 15 residues. Per the germline V gene, CDR1 is SGHTA and CDR2 is FQGNSA. V lost 7 bases, J lost 2 bases, and 6 bases stayed unmatched. The CDR3 is CASTIGLAGPYEQYV. The CDR3, as DNA: TGTGCCAGCACCATAGGACTAGCGGGACCCTACGAGCAGTACGTC.

J is TRBJ1-3 and V is TRBV7-9; TRBD1 is a possible D gene (5 bases). CDR3 size: 16 residues. Germline lookup yields CDR1 SEHNR and CDR2 FQNEAQ (reference sequence). The V and J ends lost 4 bases and 3 bases respectively, with 16 bases between them. The CDR3 is CASSSPPREGGNTIYF. CDR3 DNA sequence: TGTGCCAGCAGCTCCCCCCCCAGGGAGGGTGGAAACACCATATATTTT.

This clonotype was seen more than once but under ten times. The rearrangement uses TRBV7-2 and TRBJ1-2; TRBD1 is a possible D gene (5 bases). The CDR3 contains 15 residues. Trimming took off 1 base at V and 4 bases at J, with 13 bases between the two ends. Germline CDR1 and CDR2: SGHTA and FQGNSA. This CDR3 reads CASSLDDAGVYGYTF. In DNA form, the CDR3 reads TGTGCCAGCAGCTTAGACGACGCGGGGGTCTATGGCTACACCTTC.

This chain joins TRBV7-8 and TRBJ1-1; no reliable D call. Germline lookup yields CDR1 SGHVS and CDR2 FQNEAQ. This CDR3 is 14 amino acids long. Trimming cost V 2 bases and J 3 bases, with 10 bases left between them. CDR3 loop: CASSLYSRDTEAFF. In DNA form, the CDR3 reads TGTGCCAGCAGCTTATACAGCCGGGACACTGAAGCTTTCTTT.

This chain connects TRBV7-9 to TRBJ1-1; D is possibly TRBD1 (5 bases). This CDR3 has 14 residues. V lost 1 base and J 6 bases, leaving 12 bases between the germline ends. In germline, CDR1 is SEHNR, CDR2 FQNEAQ (reference sequence). CDR3 nucleotides: TGTGCCAGCAGCTTAGGGGGCCGGACGTCTGAAGCTTTCTTT. Encoded protein: CASSLGGRTSEAFF. Using reference TRBV7-9 and TRBJ1-1 for the parts outside the CDR3, the full variable domain is DTGVSQNPRHKITKRGQNVTFRCDPISEHNRLYWYRQTLGQGPEFLTYFQNEAQLEKSRLLSDRFSAERPKGSFSTLEIQRTEQGDSAMYLCASSLGGRTSEAFFGQGTRLTVV.

The table lists this clonotype with a few counts. V usage is TRBV4-1 and J usage is TRBJ2-7, with TRBD1 as a possible D gene (5 bases). The CDR3 has 15 amino acids. Trimming left V 0 bases short and J 0 bases short, with 9 bases between. Germline assignment: CDR1 MGHRA and CDR2 YSYEKL. The CDR3: CASSQEDNFSYEQYF. The CDR3 nucleotides are TGCGCCAGCAGCCAAGAGGACAACTTCTCCTACGAGCAGTACTTC.

This clonotype occurred a few times. The V and J genes are TRBV2 and TRBJ2-7; TRBD2 aligns across 7 bases. Germline trimming cut 7 bases from V and 4 bases from J; bases unmatched to any gene: 4. This CDR3 has 12 residues. The germline V gene encodes CDR1 SNHLY and CDR2 FYNNEI. The CDR3 DNA reads TGTGCCAGCATAGGGGAGGGTTACGAGCAGTACTTC. The encoded protein is CASIGEGYEQYF.

The genes are TRBV3-1 and TRBJ1-1; 7 nucleotides match TRBD1. With 4 bases clipped from V and 4 bases from J, the junction kept 6 bases outside the gene matches. Germline V gives CDR1 LGHDT, CDR2 YNNKEL (reference sequence). The CDR3 length is 14 residues. As DNA, the CDR3 is TGTGCCAGCAGCCGTTACAGGGGATTCACTGAAGCTTTCTTT. Encoded protein: CASSRYRGFTEAFF.

The chain carries TRBV25-1 and TRBJ1-2, with D possibly being TRBD1 (5 bases). CDR1 is MGHDK and CDR2 is SYGVNS in the germline V gene. The CDR3 has 12 residues. V lost 1 base, J lost 8 bases, and 8 bases lay in between. CDR3 bases: TGTGCCAGCAGTGAATCAGGGCGCGGCTACACCTTC. Translated: CASSESGRGYTF.

This clonotype turned up a few times. The V call is TRBV4-1, the J call TRBJ2-7, with D perhaps matching TRBD1 or TRBD2 (5 bases each). Germline loops: CDR1 MGHRA, CDR2 YSYEKL. V was pared by 1 base and J by 5 bases, with 12 bases between. The CDR3 runs to 14 residues. The CDR3 protein is CASSQGSRDHEQYF. The CDR3 region has the DNA TGCGCCAGCAGCCAAGGGAGCAGGGACCACGAGCAGTACTTC.

This clonotype was detected a few times. J is TRBJ2-7 and V is TRBV4-1; D perhaps matches TRBD2 (7 bases). In germline, CDR1 is MGHRA, CDR2 YSYEKL. There are 16 residues in the CDR3. The germline V and J ends were trimmed by 1 base and 0 bases, with 13 bases remaining between them. CDR3 sequence reads: CASSQGGLAASYEQYF. The CDR3 DNA reads as TGCGCCAGCAGCCAAGGGGGGCTAGCGGCCTCCTACGAGCAGTACTTC.

This clonotype was seen more than once but under ten times. V usage is TRBV27 and J usage is TRBJ1-5; D is unresolved. V was trimmed by 1 base and J by 1 base, leaving 2 bases between them. The CDR3 covers 13 residues. Germline V gene lookup returns CDR1 MNHEY and CDR2 SMNVEV (reference sequence). The CDR3: CASSLLSNQPQHF. The CDR3 DNA reads as TGTGCCAGCAGTTTATTGAGCAATCAGCCCCAGCATTTT.

This clonotype was found a few times. The rearrangement links TRBV6-2 or TRBV6-3 to TRBJ1-1; D unclear. Trimming stripped 5 bases from V and 8 bases from J, with 15 bases between. The CDR3 extends over 13 amino acids. From germline, CDR1 is MNHEY and CDR2 SVGEGT. The CDR3 loop is CASSRFGAGEAFF. The CDR3 DNA follows: TGTGCCAGCAGTAGATTTGGAGCCGGAGAAGCTTTCTTT.

The V gene is TRBV7-2, the J gene TRBJ1-5; possible D gene TRBD1, 5 bases. V was clipped by 5 bases and J by 4 bases, with 15 bases between them. The CDR3 consists of 15 residues. Looked up from germline, CDR1 is SGHTA and CDR2 is FQGNSA. The DNA for the CDR3 is TGTGCCAGCAGCCCCGTCGGGACTGAGAATCAGCCCCAGCATTTT. Amino acid sequence: CASSPVGTENQPQHF.

V and J are TRBV2 and TRBJ2-1; D not resolved. Trimming removed 3 bases at V and 10 bases at J, with 13 bases between. The length of the CDR3 is 13 residues. Germline CDR1 is SNHLY and CDR2 is FYNNEI. The CDR3 nucleotides are TGTGCCAGCAGTGAGTGGACCCATTACGAGCAGTTCTTC. Protein: CASSEWTHYEQFF.

The rearrangement links TRBV20-1 to TRBJ2-6; 7 bases are a match to TRBD1. Germline CDR1 DFQATT, CDR2 SNEGSKA (reference sequence). The CDR3 has 15 residues. J gave up 4 bases and V 5 bases, and 8 bases lay outside the gene matches. The CDR3 spells CSADRQGTGANVLTF. The CDR3 bases are TGCAGTGCTGATCGACAGGGAACCGGGGCCAACGTCCTGACTTTC.

This clonotype was detected only a few times. V gene TRBV7-2 combines with J gene TRBJ2-2; D is ambiguous. The CDR3 has 12 residues. The germline V gene has CDR1 SGHTA and CDR2 FQGNSA. V lost 7 bases and J 5 bases, leaving 8 bases between the germline ends. CDR3 nucleotide sequence: TGTGCCAGCACCACCCCTACCGGGGAGCTGTTTTTT. Encoded protein: CASTTPTGELFF.

The chain couples TRBV7-6 to TRBJ1-1; possible D gene TRBD1, 5 bases. The CDR3 is made up of 13 amino acids. V was cut by 1 base and J by 9 bases, with 12 bases left in between. Germline V CDR1 and CDR2: SGHVS, FNYEAQ. DNA for the CDR3: TGTGCCAGCAGCTTAGACGGGGTGGGACAAGCTTTCTTT. It yields the protein CASSLDGVGQAFF.

V and J are TRBV6-2 or TRBV6-3 and TRBJ1-1; D gene unclear. Germline V gene lookup returns CDR1 MNHEY and CDR2 SVGEGT. The CDR3 consists of 13 residues. The V gene lost 7 bases and the J gene lost 0 bases, with 9 bases spanning the gap. The CDR3 protein is CASNWKLNTEAFF. In DNA form, the CDR3 reads TGTGCCAGCAATTGGAAATTGAACACTGAAGCTTTCTTT.

This clonotype was seen a handful of times. The chain has TRBV6-2 or TRBV6-3 and TRBJ2-1, with 9 bases that match TRBD2. This CDR3 is 15 amino acids long. Trimming cost V 10 bases and J 4 bases; bases outside gene matches: 11. CDR1 is MNHEY, CDR2 SVGEGT, per germline. This CDR3 is CATSWVAGEYNEQFF. The CDR3 coding sequence is TGTGCCACCAGCTGGGTAGCGGGGGAGTACAATGAGCAGTTCTTC.

This clonotype was counted at least ten times. The rearrangement uses TRBV7-2 and TRBJ1-5, with 7 bases lining up with TRBD1. Trimming cost V 5 bases and J 0 bases; bases outside gene matches: 13. The CDR3 totals 18 residues. Germline CDR1 SGHTA, CDR2 FQGNSA. The CDR3 loop reads CASSQTPGQFYSNQPQHF. CDR3 bases: TGTGCCAGCAGCCAGACTCCGGGACAGTTCTATAGCAATCAGCCCCAGCATTTT. The variable domain in full, completed from reference TRBV7-2 and TRBJ1-5, reads GAGVSQSPSNKVTEKGKDVELRCDPISGHTALYWYRQSLGQGLEFLIYFQGNSAPDKSGLPSDRFSAERTGGSVSTLTIQRTQQEDSAVYLCASSQTPGQFYSNQPQHFGDGTRLSIL.

This chain joins TRBV7-9 and TRBJ1-5; no firm D call. Germline lookup yields CDR1 SEHNR and CDR2 FQNEAQ (reference sequence). Trimming cost V 0 bases and J 3 bases, with 6 bases left between them. The CDR3 contains 14 residues. CDR3 in amino acids: CASSLAVDNQPQHF. DNA of the CDR3: TGTGCCAGCAGCTTAGCGGTAGACAATCAGCCCCAGCATTTT.

The chain joins TRBV13 to TRBJ2-7, with 9 nucleotides matching TRBD1. The V gene end was trimmed by 5 bases and the J gene end by 5 bases; junction bases not matched to a gene: 7. The CDR3 has 14 residues. The germline V gene has CDR1 PRHDT and CDR2 FYEKMQ (reference sequence). CDR3 in DNA: TGTGCCAGCAGCCTTTCTGGGACAGGGAACGAGCAGTACTTC. It specifies CASSLSGTGNEQYF.

CDR3 coding DNA: TGTGCCAGCAGTTACTCGGCAGACAGGATGGCAGATACGCAGTATTTT. Encoded protein: CASSYSADRMADTQYF. The chain joins TRBV6-2 or TRBV6-3 to TRBJ2-3; tentative D call: TRBD1 (6 bases). This CDR3 spans 16 amino acids. Germline CDR1 reads MNHEY; CDR2 reads SVGEGT. V gave up 0 bases and J gave up 4 bases, with 14 bases separating them.

V is TRBV24-1 and J is TRBJ2-5; 14 nucleotides line up with TRBD2. CDR1 KGHDR and CDR2 SFDVKD come from the germline V gene. J was trimmed by 1 base and V by 2 bases; bases with no gene match: 5. The CDR3 sequence is 18 residues long. CDR3 loop: CATSDSGLAGGIQETQYF. The CDR3 DNA reads as TGTGCCACCAGTGATTCCGGACTAGCGGGGGGTATCCAAGAGACCCAGTACTTC.

The J gene is TRBJ2-1, the V gene TRBV7-6; D tentatively fits TRBD1 or TRBD2 (5 bases each). V shed 5 bases and J shed 7 bases, with 15 bases lying between them. Looked up from germline, CDR1 is SGHVS and CDR2 is FNYEAQ. This CDR3 spans 14 amino acids. This CDR3 reads CASSLGTNSNEQFF. In DNA, the CDR3 is TGTGCCAGCAGCCTCGGGACCAACTCAAATGAGCAGTTCTTC.

J is TRBJ1-2 and V is TRBV9; tentative D call: TRBD1 (5 bases). V lost 3 bases to trimming and J lost 2 bases, with 11 bases between them. The germline gives CDR1 SGDLS, CDR2 YYNGEE. The CDR3 runs to 14 residues. The chain's CDR3 is CASSGISGNYGYTF. The CDR3 DNA is TGTGCCAGCAGCGGAATATCAGGGAACTATGGCTACACCTTC.

This clonotype was observed at least ten times. V gene TRBV7-2 combines with J gene TRBJ2-7; 7 bases fit TRBD1. The CDR3 runs 16 residues. V lost 5 bases and J lost 5; bases outside the gene matches: 15. Germline V CDR1 and CDR2: SGHTA, FQGNSA. The chain's CDR3 is CASSLRQGVRVNEQYF. CDR3 sequence (DNA): TGTGCCAGCAGCCTTCGACAGGGAGTAAGGGTAAACGAGCAGTACTTC.

This clonotype came up many times. The gene calls are TRBV7-9 and TRBJ1-5; D unclear. From germline, CDR1 is SEHNR and CDR2 FQNEAQ (reference sequence). The V and J ends lost 1 base and 1 base respectively, with 11 bases between them. There are 16 residues in the CDR3. CDR3 residues: CASSLEYGGSNQPQHF. The DNA of the CDR3 is TGTGCCAGCAGCTTAGAATACGGCGGAAGCAATCAGCCCCAGCATTTT.

This clonotype turned up a few times. The genes are TRBV12-3 or TRBV12-4 and TRBJ1-1, with D possibly matching TRBD1 (5 bases). There are 15 residues in the CDR3. V lost 5 bases and J lost 4, with 17 bases in between. The CDR3 spells CASSGTVGYLTEAFF. The CDR3 nucleotides read TGTGCCAGCAGTGGGACGGTGGGTTACCTCACTGAAGCTTTCTTT.

This clonotype was found a few times. V usage is TRBV28 and J usage is TRBJ2-4; 11 bases are a match to TRBD1. From germline, CDR1 is MDHEN and CDR2 SYDVKM. The CDR3 covers 14 residues. The V gene end was trimmed by 6 bases and the J gene end by 6 bases; junction bases not matched to a gene: 4. DNA for the CDR3: TGTGCCAGCAGGCCCGGGACAGGGGGAAACATTCAGTACTTC. It specifies CASRPGTGGNIQYF.